This TCR beta chain was sequenced during a study of blood T cells in healthy people across ages. Germline values: CDR1 MNHEY, CDR2 SVGAGI. Trimming removed 5 bases from V and 4 bases from J, with 11 bases in between. The CDR3 runs 13 residues. Healthy Russian Caucasian donors spanned ages about 6 to 95 years. Each sample had at least 6 million PBMCs isolated. The extraction recovered at least 5 micrograms of total RNA per sample. Combining a sample-barcoded 5' primer with a J-beta primer mix, a second PCR ran for roughly 6 to 11 cycles. TCRdb passed the 5' RACE reads through MiXCR, listing each CDR3 protein once. Of 1 million or so distinct CDR3 sequences listed, less than 25% are singletons. These data were also reused for a study on T cells of mothers and their children.

The receptor's source is a girl aged 2-10 years in good health. The chain is built from TRBV6-5 and TRBJ1-2; D gene ambiguous. Specimen: blood. The CDR3 protein is CASSTLTIYGYTF. Here the CDR3 DNA reads TGTGCCAGCAGTACCCTGACCATCTATGGCTACACCTTC.